Below, one T cell receptor (beta chain) is given with its context. Its antigen is not yet known. No qualities accompany the bases; no much larger clone lies one base away. Based on the germline V gene, the CDR1 and CDR2 sequences are SGDLS and YYNGEE. Trimming costs V 0 bases and J 5 bases, and their ends lie 19 bases apart. Counted from cysteine to phenylalanine, this CDR3 has 17 amino acids. Solely the CDR3 DNA is kept, with 51 bases framed from the first base. TCRbeta CDR3 regions were amplified from genomic DNA by means of the immunoSEQ Assay, a bias-controlled multiplex PCR. In the source study's methods: Nucleated cell counts per sample were estimated from amplification of reference gene primers within the assay. To quantify the absolute abundance of each unique TCRbeta CDR3 rearrangement, sequence reads were collapsed and filtered. For each sample, productive Simpson clonality was calculated by taking the square root of Simpson's diversity index across productive rearrangements. TCRdb obtained this table from immuneACCESS and retained in-frame rearrangements with V and J assigned. These tables miss some clones; where compared with another copy, unresolved V genes account for less than half of the shortfall, and the remainder is unexplained. The V and J calls and clone size come from that table; D and trimming were worked out from the DNA. This sample gives fewer than 300,000 clones in total; 75% to 85% of them show up just once. The ten largest clones represent approximately 5.1% of the sample.

The collaborating institutions used their own protocols to collect whole blood in K2EDTA tubes. For TCRbeta analysis, collaborator samples were shipped as frozen whole blood, as isolated PBMCs, or as DNA extracted from either sample type. This entry comes from a study of blood T cell repertoires in COVID-19 (dated by TCRdb to between 2020 and 2021). About the investigation overall: Samples covering the acute and convalescent phases of COVID-19 were provided by collaborators in the United States, Italy and Spain. The material from the prospective study consisted of cDNA or gDNA derived from T cells, B-cell-depleted T cells, or PBMCs. Subjects who had been exposed to COVID-19, were actively infected with it, or had recovered from it provided the deeply sampled blood TCRbeta repertoires that made up the dataset. The repertoires were made available in a free public database intended to serve as a resource for research on the immune response to SARS-CoV-2. Samples were obtained from the ongoing ImmuneRACE study (first 160 participants) and from about 1,300 subjects provided by 6 global collaborators. Nearly every sample came with metadata listing a de-identified subject ID, COVID-19 status, age in years and sex. Where HLA class I and class II types were available, the types were taken from metadata supplied by the sample provider, not from assay-based typing. What the authors observed across the whole study: The quantity of clinical and demographic metadata differed by source and by participant and was supplied without curation.

The rearranged segments are TRBV9 and TRBJ2-3, with TRBD2 perhaps the D gene, on 6 matching bases. The specimen sequenced was peripheral blood. This receptor was taken from a man aged 50-59 years with active or convalescent COVID-19. The DNA sequence follows: TGTGCCAGCAGCGTAGAAGGCCTAGCTGCGCGGGGAGATACGCAGTATTTT. Its amino acids are CASSVEGLAARGDTQYF.